These 32 T cell receptor beta chains were all obtained from the same sample, sequenced in a study of blood T cell repertoires in COVID-19 (TCRdb year 2020). The method behind the library was the immunoSEQ multiplex PCR assay. TCRdb mirrors the immuneACCESS table, restricted to in-frame sequences. Some clones are absent from its copies; in checked studies, under half trace to an unresolved V gene, and the reason for the others is unknown. Recorded for this sample are a few hundred thousand clones; approximately 88% of them occurred a single time. About a tenth of the sample is taken by the ten largest. The source material was PBMCs or T cells enriched from blood (not recorded which). The receptors were gathered from a man younger than 30 with acute COVID-19.

A single count supports this clone. This sequence joins TRBV12-3 or TRBV12-4 and TRBJ1-1; TRBD1 might be the D (6 bases). The germline V and J ends were trimmed by 5 bases and 5 bases, with 12 bases remaining between them. The CDR3 covers 13 residues. DNA for the CDR3: TGTGCCAGCAGTCCAGGGGTAAAGACTGAAGCTTTCTTT. Encoded protein: CASSPGVKTEAFF.

The J gene is TRBJ1-1, the V gene TRBV4-3; D call uncertain. This CDR3 is built from 17 residues. V gave up 0 bases and J gave up 4 bases, with 18 bases separating them. CDR1 and CDR2 from the germline V gene are LGHNA and YSLEER. CDR3 residues: CASSQEPPDQFFTEAFF. Written as DNA, the CDR3 is TGCGCCAGCAGCCAAGAACCCCCAGATCAGTTTTTCACTGAAGCTTTCTTT.

The CDR3 bases are TGTGCCAGTAGTATAAGGGCTATTATAGCGGGAGGCACCGGGGAGCTGTTTTTT. Encoded protein: CASSIRAIIAGGTGELFF. The V and J genes are TRBV19 and TRBJ2-2; 10 nucleotides agree with TRBD2. The J segment lost 4 bases and the V segment lost 2 bases, leaving 10 bases of the junction unmatched. The CDR3 length is 18 residues. Germline CDR1 reads LNHDA; CDR2 reads SQIVND (reference sequence).

V is TRBV4-1 and J is TRBJ2-1, with 13 nucleotides matching TRBD2. The J segment lost 6 bases and the V segment lost 0 bases, leaving 5 bases of the junction unmatched. The germline gives CDR1 MGHRA, CDR2 YSYEKL. The CDR3 covers 17 residues. CDR3 sequence (DNA): TGCGCCAGCAGCCAAGATACCGGGACTAGCGGGGTCAATGAGCAGTTCTTC. Protein product: CASSQDTGTSGVNEQFF.

The sample holds one count of this clone. This chain joins TRBV4-1 and TRBJ1-2; D not certain. V gave up 2 bases and J gave up 4 bases, with 11 bases separating them. CDR1 and CDR2 (germline): MGHRA, YSYEKL. This CDR3 has 14 residues. CDR3 sequence (DNA): TGCGCCAGCAGCCAACTCCAGGCCCTCTATGGCTACACCTTC. Protein sequence: CASSQLQALYGYTF.

The chain is built from TRBV28 and TRBJ2-1; the match to TRBD2 covers 8 bases. Germline V gene lookup returns CDR1 MDHEN and CDR2 SYDVKM. Trimming cost V 3 bases and J 2 bases; bases outside gene matches: 15. This CDR3 spans 19 amino acids. CDR3 DNA: TGTGCCAGCAGTTTTCCCCTACAAGCGGGTAGCGGGACCTACAATGAGCAGTTCTTC. Protein product: CASSFPLQAGSGTYNEQFF.

The chain has TRBV6-5 and TRBJ2-7, with D perhaps matching TRBD2 (5 bases). The germline gives CDR1 MNHEY, CDR2 SVGAGI. The CDR3 is 16 residues long. V was pared by 2 bases and J by 2 bases, with 16 bases between. The CDR3 nucleotides read TGTGCCAGCAGTTACCAAGTCGGGAACTCCCCCTACGAGCAGTACTTC. Translating it yields CASSYQVGNSPYEQYF.

A single count supports this clone. The V call is TRBV28, the J call TRBJ2-1; 10 positions agree with TRBD2. The trim removed 3 bases at V and 2 bases at J, leaving 4 bases unmatched. This CDR3 has 16 residues. Germline V gene sequence: CDR1 MDHEN, CDR2 SYDVKM. In DNA, the CDR3 is TGTGCCAGCAGTTTTAGCGGGAGGAGAACCTACAATGAGCAGTTCTTC. It is translated as CASSFSGRRTYNEQFF.

The rearrangement links TRBV27 to TRBJ2-1, with D perhaps matching TRBD2 (5 bases). This CDR3 contains 13 residues. V lost 2 bases and J lost 10, with 12 bases in between. CDR1 and CDR2 from the germline V gene are MNHEY and SMNVEV (reference sequence). The CDR3 sequence: CASSLNGMYEQFF. CDR3 in DNA: TGTGCCAGCAGTTTAAACGGGATGTACGAGCAGTTCTTC.

V usage is TRBV5-8 and J usage is TRBJ2-2; 9 nucleotides line up with TRBD1. Germline trimming cut 4 bases from V and 6 bases from J; bases unmatched to any gene: 13. The CDR3 covers 17 residues. In germline, CDR1 is SGHTS, CDR2 YDEGEE. DNA for the CDR3: TGTGCCAGCAGCCCCGGGACAGGGAGTGCCCCCTCCGGGGAGCTGTTTTTT. It codes for CASSPGTGSAPSGELFF.

The rearrangement uses TRBV6-5 and TRBJ2-1, with 8 bases lining up with TRBD1. J gave up 4 bases and V 7 bases, and 6 bases lay outside the gene matches. The V gene's germline CDR1 is MNHEY and CDR2 SVGAGI. The CDR3 length is 14 residues. The CDR3 bases are TGTGCCAGCATGACAGGGGATGGGTACAATGAGCAGTTCTTC. This encodes CASMTGDGYNEQFF.

This chain connects TRBV27 to TRBJ2-7; D possibly corresponds to TRBD2 (5 bases). The V end was cut by 5 bases, the J end by 1 base, with 15 bases between. The CDR3 spans 15 residues. Germline V gives CDR1 MNHEY, CDR2 SMNVEV (reference sequence). CDR3 in amino acids: CASSPLSSRSYEQYF. The CDR3 DNA reads TGTGCCAGCAGTCCCCTGTCTAGCAGATCCTACGAGCAGTACTTC.

This CDR3 reads CASSPPAGLETQYF. In DNA, the CDR3 is TGTGCCAGCTCACCACCGGCAGGGTTGGAGACCCAGTACTTC. The chain employs TRBV18 and TRBJ2-5, with D maybe TRBD1 (5 bases). Trimming removed 0 bases from V and 5 bases from J, with 10 bases in between. The germline V gene encodes CDR1 KGHSH and CDR2 LQKENI. The CDR3 has 14 amino acids.

The chain is built from TRBV6-5 and TRBJ2-1; 11 bases agree with TRBD2. Trimming cost V 7 bases and J 8 bases; bases outside gene matches: 7. Germline CDR1 MNHEY, CDR2 SVGAGI. CDR3 length: 14 residues. The CDR3 loop is CASTLAGGSYEQFF. In DNA form, the CDR3 reads TGTGCCAGCACCCTAGCGGGAGGAAGCTATGAGCAGTTCTTC.

J is TRBJ2-7 and V is TRBV6-5; TRBD2 is a possible D gene (5 bases). Germline V gene sequence: CDR1 MNHEY, CDR2 SVGAGI. V dropped 6 bases and J dropped 0 bases, with 15 bases sitting between them. This CDR3 comprises 15 residues. DNA for the CDR3: TGTGCCAGCAGCACAAGCGGCCCTCTCTCCTACGAGCAGTACTTC. The encoded protein is CASSTSGPLSYEQYF.

The rearrangement joins TRBV6-5 to TRBJ2-1; 14 bases align to TRBD2. Germline V gene sequence: CDR1 MNHEY, CDR2 SVGAGI. This CDR3 comprises 15 residues. Trimming took 7 bases from V and 9 from J; bases not matched to a gene: 8. CDR3 coding DNA: TGTGCCAGCATGCCGGGACTAGCGGGAGTTTTTGAGCAGTTCTTC. Protein: CASMPGLAGVFEQFF.

This clone was counted a single time. The rearrangement links TRBV19 to TRBJ2-3, with D perhaps TRBD1 (5 bases). The CDR3 contains 13 residues. Between the trimmed V and J ends, which lost 7 bases and 3 bases, there was a span of 11 bases. CDR1 and CDR2 from the germline V gene are LNHDA and SQIVND (reference sequence). For the CDR3, the DNA is TGTGCCAGTATGTGGGGCGAAACAGATACGCAGTATTTT. Its protein is CASMWGETDTQYF.

This sequence joins TRBV15 and TRBJ2-5; perhaps TRBD1 as D (6 bases). CDR3 length: 14 residues. The germline gives CDR1 LNHNV, CDR2 YYDKDF (reference sequence). V gave up 0 bases and J gave up 7 bases, with 12 bases separating them. The CDR3 region is CATSRDSVGGTQYF. In nucleotides, the CDR3 is TGTGCCACCAGCAGAGATAGTGTAGGGGGGACCCAGTACTTC. The full variable domain, its missing parts supplied by reference TRBV15 and TRBJ2-5, is DAMVIQNPRYQVTQFGKPVTLSCSQTLNHNVMYWYQQKSSQAPKLLFHYYDKDFNNEADTPDNFQSRRPNTSFCFLDIRSPGLGDTAMYLCATSRDSVGGTQYFGPGTRLLVL.

The chain couples TRBV5-1 to TRBJ2-5; 10 bases fit TRBD2. Germline-derived CDR1 and CDR2 are SGHRS and YFSETQ. This CDR3 has 15 residues. With 4 bases clipped from V and 2 bases from J, the junction kept 5 bases outside the gene matches. As DNA, the CDR3 is TGCGCCAGCAGCCCGCCAGCGGGAGGGCAAGAGACCCAGTACTTC. As protein: CASSPPAGGQETQYF. Full variable domain (outside the CDR3, taken from reference TRBV5-1 and TRBJ2-5): KAGVTQTPRYLIKTRGQQVTLSCSPISGHRSVSWYQQTPGQGLQFLFEYFSETQRNKGNFPGRFSGRQFSNSRSEMNVSTLELGDSALYLCASSPPAGGQETQYFGPGTRLLVL.

This chain joins TRBV23-1 and TRBJ1-2, with D hard to call. TRBV23-1 is reported as an ORF; its role is uncertain. CDR3 length equals 12 residues. Trimming shortened V by 4 bases and J by 2 bases, and 5 bases separated the two germline ends. This CDR3 is CASSRANYGYTF. The CDR3 bases are TGCGCCAGCAGTCGGGCGAACTATGGCTACACCTTC.

The V gene is TRBV9, the J gene TRBJ2-3, with D maybe TRBD1 (5 bases). Trimming removed 3 bases from V and 0 bases from J, with 11 bases in between. Germline V CDR1 and CDR2: SGDLS, YYNGEE. The CDR3 loop spans 15 amino acids. The CDR3 reads CASSAQGSSTDTQYF. CDR3 DNA: TGTGCCAGCAGCGCCCAGGGATCTAGCACAGATACGCAGTATTTT.

The chain joins TRBV14 to TRBJ2-1, with TRBD2 identical over 8 bases. CDR3 length: 18 amino acids. The J segment lost 9 bases and the V segment lost 5 bases, leaving 21 bases of the junction unmatched. Germline V gene data show CDR1 as SGHDN and CDR2 as FVKESK. CDR3 DNA sequence: TGTGCCAGCAGCTTGGGACTTTACAGAGCGGGAGAAGGTACTGAGCAGTTCTTC. Its protein is CASSLGLYRAGEGTEQFF.

This clone has a single count. The CDR3 region is CASSVGTGGSYEQYF. CDR3 in DNA: TGTGCCAGCAGCGTCGGGACAGGGGGCTCCTACGAGCAGTACTTC. The rearrangement uses TRBV9 and TRBJ2-7; 11 nucleotides match TRBD1. The CDR3 consists of 15 residues. With 2 bases clipped from V and 0 bases from J, the junction kept 1 base outside the gene matches. Germline values: CDR1 SGDLS, CDR2 YYNGEE. The complete variable domain, with remaining parts taken from reference TRBV9 and TRBJ2-7, reads DSGVTQTPKHLITATGQRVTLRCSPRSGDLSVYWYQQSLDQGLQFLIQYYNGEERAKGNILERFSAQQFPDLHSELNLSSLELGDSALYFCASSVGTGGSYEQYFGPGTRLTVT.

This clone was observed a handful of times. This sequence joins TRBV11-3 and TRBJ2-5, with D possibly matching TRBD2 (6 bases). The V gene's germline CDR1 is SGHNT and CDR2 YENEEA. The CDR3 extends over 15 amino acids. The V and J ends lost 0 bases and 5 bases respectively, with 13 bases between them. The chain's CDR3 is CASSLEGGDWETQYF. In DNA, the CDR3 is TGTGCCAGCAGCTTAGAAGGTGGGGACTGGGAGACCCAGTACTTC. The whole variable domain, filled in from reference TRBV11-3 and TRBJ2-5, reads EAGVVQSPRYKIIEKKQPVAFWCNPISGHNTLYWYLQNLGQGPELLIRYENEEAVDDSQLPKDRFSAERLKGVDSTLKIQPAELGDSAVYLCASSLEGGDWETQYFGPGTRLLVL.

This rearrangement joins TRBV30 to TRBJ2-7, with 8 bases lining up with TRBD1. V gave up 2 bases and J gave up 3 bases; unmatched junction bases: 9. The CDR3 spans 15 residues. Germline CDR1 reads GTSNPN; CDR2 reads SVGIG (reference sequence). This chain's CDR3 is CAWSLWAGGNYEQYF. CDR3 sequence (DNA): TGTGCCTGGAGTCTTTGGGCAGGGGGCAACTACGAGCAGTACTTC.

The rearrangement links TRBV5-8 to TRBJ2-1; 12 bases fit TRBD1. V was pared by 4 bases and J by 4 bases, with 6 bases of the junction left unmatched. The CDR3 has 16 amino acids. Germline assignment: CDR1 SGHTS and CDR2 YDEGEE. This CDR3 reads CASSPTGQGAYNEQFF. The CDR3 bases are TGTGCCAGCAGCCCTACGGGACAGGGGGCATACAATGAGCAGTTCTTC.

This clone was seen a handful of times. The rearrangement links TRBV7-8 to TRBJ1-4; a possible D gene is TRBD1 (6 bases). The CDR3 is 16 residues long. V shed 3 bases and J shed 9 bases, with 20 bases lying between them. Germline lookup yields CDR1 SGHVS and CDR2 FQNEAQ. The CDR3 here is CASSLNRDTVMKKLFF. CDR3 nucleotide sequence: TGTGCCAGCAGCTTGAACAGGGACACAGTAATGAAAAAACTGTTTTTT.

The rearrangement links TRBV5-5 to TRBJ2-5, with TRBD2 matching 14 bases. Germline-derived CDR1 and CDR2 are SGHKS and YYEKEE (reference sequence). This CDR3 is built from 17 residues. The ends lost 3 bases at V and 5 bases at J; junction bases unmatched: 9. CDR3: CASSYRLAGGPRETQYF. Written as DNA, the CDR3 is TGTGCCAGCAGCTACCGACTAGCGGGAGGGCCGCGGGAGACCCAGTACTTC.

The rearrangement links TRBV19 to TRBJ2-7; TRBD2 aligns across 8 bases. Germline values: CDR1 LNHDA, CDR2 SQIVND (reference sequence). The CDR3 totals 16 residues. Trimming took 5 bases from V and 4 from J; bases not matched to a gene: 13. Here the CDR3 DNA reads TGTGCCAGTAGTCCGGGTCTCGGACTAGCAGGTTACGAGCAGTACTTC. This gives the protein CASSPGLGLAGYEQYF.

J is TRBJ2-7 and V is TRBV4-1; 7 bases fit TRBD2. This CDR3 comprises 15 residues. The germline V gene has CDR1 MGHRA and CDR2 YSYEKL. The junction had 12 bases not matched to a gene; V was cut back by 4 bases and J by 6 bases. The CDR3 spells CASSPVAGVIGEQYF. The DNA for the CDR3 is TGCGCCAGCAGCCCGGTGGCGGGAGTGATAGGCGAGCAGTACTTC.

The genes are TRBV6-1 and TRBJ1-5; 7 bases match TRBD1. In germline, CDR1 is MNHNS, CDR2 SASEGT. V lost 4 bases, J lost 4 bases, and 10 bases stayed unmatched. CDR3 length equals 16 residues. CDR3 sequence (DNA): TGTGCCAGCAGTGCCATGGGCGGACAGGCGAATCAGCCCCAGCATTTT. Translating gives CASSAMGGQANQPQHF.

The rearrangement uses TRBV6-2 or TRBV6-3 and TRBJ2-7, with 7 bases fitting TRBD2. CDR3 length: 14 amino acids. The V and J ends lost 2 bases and 2 bases, in that order; junction bases with no gene match: 3. Germline loops: CDR1 MNHEY, CDR2 SVGEGT. CDR3 nucleotide sequence: TGTGCCAGCAGTTACAGCGGGGTGGCCTACGAGCAGTACTTC. Residues: CASSYSGVAYEQYF.